The present entry profiles one T cell receptor beta chain with its context. As yet, its antigen is unknown. It was with a sample-barcoded 5' primer and a J-beta primer mix that a second PCR of roughly 7 to 12 cycles was run. One entry per CDR3 protein results from TCRdb running MiXCR on the 5' RACE reads. In the table there are 600,000 to 850,000 distinct CDR3 sequences, 20% to 25% of which are singletons. The record originates from a study of blood T cells in healthy people across ages. The V segment lost 6 bases and the J segment 7 bases; nucleotides outside the gene matches: 11. CDR3 length equals 13 residues. Germline V gives CDR1 SQVTM, CDR2 ANQGSEA. General study results and limits: Naive T cell percentage showed a strong correlation with TCR beta diversity. The fall in TCR beta diversity per million T cells was roughly linear with age.

These sequences were also reported in another study, on T cells of mothers and their children.

Material: blood. The TCR sequence derives from a boy between 5 and 17 years old in good health. The V and J genes are TRBV29-1 and TRBJ2-7; 8 bases agree with TRBD2. The CDR3 sequence: CSVHLGLAGEQYF. CDR3 nucleotide sequence: TGCAGCGTCCACCTAGGACTAGCTGGGGAGCAGTACTTC.